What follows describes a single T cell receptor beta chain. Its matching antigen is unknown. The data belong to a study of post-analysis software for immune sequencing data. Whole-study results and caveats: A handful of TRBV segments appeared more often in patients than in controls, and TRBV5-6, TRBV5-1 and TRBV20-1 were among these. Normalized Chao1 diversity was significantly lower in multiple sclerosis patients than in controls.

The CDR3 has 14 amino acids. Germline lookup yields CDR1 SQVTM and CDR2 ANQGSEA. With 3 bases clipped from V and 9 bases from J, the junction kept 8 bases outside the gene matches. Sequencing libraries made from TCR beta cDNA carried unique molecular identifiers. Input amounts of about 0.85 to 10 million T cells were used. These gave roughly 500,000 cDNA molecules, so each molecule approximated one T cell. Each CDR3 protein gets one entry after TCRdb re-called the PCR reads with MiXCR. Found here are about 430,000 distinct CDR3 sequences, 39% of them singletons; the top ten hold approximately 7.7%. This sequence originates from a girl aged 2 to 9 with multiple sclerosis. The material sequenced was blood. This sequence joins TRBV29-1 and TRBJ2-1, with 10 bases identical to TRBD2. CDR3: CSVEVVAGGFEQFF. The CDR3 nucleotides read TGCAGCGTTGAGGTGGTAGCGGGAGGATTTGAGCAGTTCTTC.